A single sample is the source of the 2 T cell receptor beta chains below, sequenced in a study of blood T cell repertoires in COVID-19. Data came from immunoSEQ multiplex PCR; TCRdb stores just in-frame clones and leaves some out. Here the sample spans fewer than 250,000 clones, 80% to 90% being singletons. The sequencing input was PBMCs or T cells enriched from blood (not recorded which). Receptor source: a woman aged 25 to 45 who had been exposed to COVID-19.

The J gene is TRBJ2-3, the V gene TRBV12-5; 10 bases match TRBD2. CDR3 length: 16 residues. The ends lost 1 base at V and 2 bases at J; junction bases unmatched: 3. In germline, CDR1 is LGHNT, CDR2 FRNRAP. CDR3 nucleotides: TGTGCTAGTGGTTTGGGTAGCGGGAGGAACACAGATACGCAGTATTTT. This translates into CASGLGSGRNTDTQYF.

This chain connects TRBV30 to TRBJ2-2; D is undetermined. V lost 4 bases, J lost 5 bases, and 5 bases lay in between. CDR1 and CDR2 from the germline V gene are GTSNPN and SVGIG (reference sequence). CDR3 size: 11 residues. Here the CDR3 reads CAWTVTGELFF. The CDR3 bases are TGTGCCTGGACAGTTACCGGGGAGCTGTTTTTT.